The entry below describes one T cell receptor beta chain. The data belong to a study of blood T cell repertoires in COVID-19. Looking at the study overall: Samples representing acute and convalescent COVID-19 were sourced from the United States, Italy and Spain. PBMCs, B-cell-depleted T cells, or T cells were the source of the cDNA or gDNA that made up the material.

Trimming at V came to 4 bases and at J to 2 bases, leaving 11 bases not matched to a gene. The CDR3 contains 18 residues. Looked up from germline, CDR1 is WSHSY and CDR2 is SAAADI. In the original analysis: Reference gene primer amplification gave estimated nucleated cell counts. TCRdb's copy holds only in-frame clones and misses some; the assay was immunoSEQ multiplex PCR. V and J calls and clone size are given by that table; D and trimming were obtained from the DNA. The sample contains roughly 90,000 clones, 75% to 90% of which appear only once. The sequencing input was peripheral blood. V and J are TRBV10-2 and TRBJ2-7; 13 nucleotides agree with TRBD2. The source is a man at least 80 years old with acute or convalescent COVID-19. The CDR3 region has the DNA TGCGCCAGCAGTGCTGACCTCGGGACTAGCGGGATGACCTACGAGCAGTACTTC. It translates to CASSADLGTSGMTYEQYF.